These 10 T cell receptor beta chains were all obtained from the same sample, sequenced in a study of graft-versus-host responses after intestinal transplantation (TCRdb year 2021). The meaning of the sample's time point label: cells obtained before transplantation from donor or recipient. Their antigens are not known. Libraries came from the immunoSEQ multiplex PCR assay. The table was pulled from immuneACCESS by TCRdb, which kept in-frame rearrangements only. Such tables lose some clones; where checked, under half of the loss comes from unresolved V genes, and the rest has no known cause. This sample has just over 40,000 clones in its table, and around 95% of those were observed once. Of the sample, about 0.55% falls within the top ten clones. The sequenced sample was unstimulated CD8+ T cells sorted from spleen or lymph node cells, obtained before transplant. The receptors stem from a human donor who was the organ donor for an intestinal transplant.

This sequence joins TRBV5-5 and TRBJ2-7; 13 bases are shared with TRBD2. V gave up 2 bases and J gave up 6 bases; unmatched junction bases: 8. Germline V gene data show CDR1 as SGHKS and CDR2 as YYEKEE (reference sequence). This CDR3 has 16 amino acids. The CDR3 loop is CASSFTSGGAGVEQYF. The CDR3 region has the DNA TGTGCCAGCAGCTTTACTAGCGGGGGGGCCGGAGTCGAGCAGTACTTC.

The chain recombines TRBV27 with TRBJ1-1; 9 positions match TRBD1. Germline V lookup: CDR1 MNHEY, CDR2 SMNVEV (reference sequence). J lost 5 bases, V lost 4 bases, and 8 bases had no gene match. The CDR3 is made up of 15 amino acids. CDR3 amino acids: CASSWDTGGRTEAFF. CDR3 in DNA: TGTGCCAGCAGTTGGGATACAGGGGGCCGGACTGAAGCTTTCTTT.

The chain recombines TRBV10-3 with TRBJ2-1; 7 nucleotides align to TRBD2. This CDR3 contains 13 residues. The V and J ends lost 2 bases and 9 bases, in that order; junction bases with no gene match: 4. CDR1 and CDR2 from the germline V gene are ENHRY and SYGVKD. Here the CDR3 DNA reads TGTGCCATCAGTGAGCGGGGGGAGCTTGAGCAGTTCTTC. Translation: CAISERGELEQFF.

The chain is built from TRBV7-2 and TRBJ2-5; 9 bases match TRBD1. After removal of 5 bases from V and 6 bases from J, the junction contained 7 bases not matched to a gene. CDR1 is SGHTA and CDR2 is FQGNSA in the germline V gene. The CDR3 spans 14 residues. The CDR3 nucleotides read TGTGCCAGCAGCCCGGCCGGGACAGGGAAGACCCAGTACTTC. Translating gives CASSPAGTGKTQYF.

The rearrangement links TRBV6-5 to TRBJ2-1, with 7 bases fitting TRBD1. In germline, CDR1 is MNHEY, CDR2 SVGAGI. Trimming cost V 6 bases and J 8 bases; bases outside gene matches: 7. CDR3 length: 13 residues. Written as DNA, the CDR3 is TGTGCCAGCAGATACCACAGGGGCCATGAGCAGTTCTTC. Protein product: CASRYHRGHEQFF.

The CDR3 bases are TGTGCCAGTAGACCACAGGGGCTTCCGAACACCGGGGAGCTGTTTTTT. Translated, it gives CASRPQGLPNTGELFF. The J gene is TRBJ2-2, the V gene TRBV2; 7 positions agree with TRBD1. In germline, CDR1 is SNHLY, CDR2 FYNNEI. V trimming: 9 bases; J trimming: 0 bases; junction bases outside the gene matches: 10. The CDR3 is 16 residues long.

This chain uses TRBV5-5 with TRBJ2-1; TRBD2 might be the D (5 bases). Germline V gene lookup returns CDR1 SGHKS and CDR2 YYEKEE (reference sequence). The CDR3 runs 13 residues. V was pared by 3 bases and J by 12 bases, with 16 bases between. CDR3 protein: CASSYGGTLVQFF. The DNA of the CDR3 is TGTGCCAGCAGCTACGGAGGTACTTTAGTGCAGTTCTTC.

The DNA for the CDR3 is TGTGCCAGCAGTTTATCCAAAATAAGGTGGGGGGGCCCCTCCATTCAGTACTTC. This codes for CASSLSKIRWGGPSIQYF. V gene TRBV27 combines with J gene TRBJ2-4, with TRBD2 as a possible D gene (7 bases). This CDR3 spans 18 amino acids. The germline CDR1 and CDR2 sequences are MNHEY and SMNVEV (reference sequence). Trimming shortened V by 0 bases and J by 9 bases, and 24 bases separated the two germline ends.

The rearrangement links TRBV29-1 to TRBJ1-2; no definite D call. The V and J ends lost 4 bases and 2 bases respectively, with 11 bases between them. The CDR3 totals 13 residues. Germline CDR1 SQVTM, CDR2 ANQGSEA. The CDR3 spells CSVVSTVNYGYTF. The CDR3 nucleotides read TGCAGCGTTGTCTCTACGGTAAACTATGGCTACACCTTC.

The chain joins TRBV5-1 to TRBJ2-7; 8 positions agree with TRBD2. With 1 base clipped from V and 1 base from J, the junction kept 7 bases outside the gene matches. Germline V gene data show CDR1 as SGHRS and CDR2 as YFSETQ. The CDR3 totals 16 residues. The CDR3 is CASSLIGGGSSYEQYF. In DNA, the CDR3 is TGCGCCAGCAGCTTGATAGGCGGGGGGTCATCCTACGAGCAGTACTTC.